This T cell receptor beta chain was sequenced for a study of shared clonotypes between healthy human individuals. V was clipped by 5 bases and J by 9 bases; unmatched bases: 3. From germline, CDR1 is SEHNR and CDR2 FQNEAQ (reference sequence). The CDR3 is made up of 12 amino acids. TCRdb's table, derived via immunoSEQ multiplex PCR, lists solely in-frame clones and lacks some. The repertoire holds more than 2 million clones, with roughly 95% as singletons. Splitting of CD4+ cells produced CD45RA+ naive and CD45RA-negative memory subsets. Sequenced material: naive CD4+ T cells sorted from blood. The subset was: CD45RA+ positively selected. This TCR was recovered from a man aged 18 to 30 in good health. The chain has TRBV7-9 and TRBJ2-1; TRBD2 matches 8 bases. DNA of the CDR3: TGTGCCAGCAGCCCAACTAGCGGTGAGCAGTTCTTC. Its translation: CASSPTSGEQFF.